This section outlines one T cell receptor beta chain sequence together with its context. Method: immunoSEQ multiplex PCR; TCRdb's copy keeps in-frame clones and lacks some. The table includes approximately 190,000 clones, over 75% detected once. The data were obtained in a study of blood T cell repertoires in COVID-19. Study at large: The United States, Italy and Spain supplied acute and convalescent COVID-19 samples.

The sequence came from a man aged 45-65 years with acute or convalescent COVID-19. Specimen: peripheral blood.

The CDR3 sequence is CASSLVQNEKLFF. DNA for the CDR3: TGTGCCAGCAGCTTGGTTCAGAATGAAAAACTGTTTTTT. The rearrangement uses TRBV5-6 and TRBJ1-4, with D unresolved. The CDR3 contains 13 residues. Between the trimmed V and J ends, which lost 0 bases and 5 bases, there was a span of 5 bases. In germline, CDR1 is SGHDT, CDR2 YYEEEE.